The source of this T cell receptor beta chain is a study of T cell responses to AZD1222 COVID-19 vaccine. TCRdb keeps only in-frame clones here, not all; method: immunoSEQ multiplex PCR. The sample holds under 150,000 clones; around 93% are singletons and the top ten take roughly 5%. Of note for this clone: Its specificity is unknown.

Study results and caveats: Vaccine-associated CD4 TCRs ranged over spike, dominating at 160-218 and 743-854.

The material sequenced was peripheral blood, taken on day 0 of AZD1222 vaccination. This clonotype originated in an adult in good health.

In DNA form, the CDR3 reads TGTGCCAGCAGCGGACCCTTCGGGCCCTCCGGTGGAAACACCATATATTTT. It translates to CASSGPFGPSGGNTIYF. The chain recombines TRBV11-2 with TRBJ1-3; no clear D gene. The germline V gene encodes CDR1 SGHAT and CDR2 FQNNGV. Trimming shortened V by 5 bases and J by 3 bases, and 20 bases separated the two germline ends. The CDR3 extends over 17 amino acids.